The 10 T cell receptor beta chains reported below all come from one sample, sequenced in a study of post-analysis software for immune sequencing data. Study-level points and caveats: Patients carried 5 or 6 TRBV segments more frequently than controls did, and TRBV5-6, TRBV5-1 and TRBV20-1 were among them.

No antigens are known for them. Carried by the TCR beta cDNA libraries were unique molecular identifiers. TCRdb passed the PCR reads through MiXCR, listing each CDR3 protein once. The sample consists of 600,000 to 700,000 distinct CDR3 sequences, roughly three fifths of them appearing once. The sample was blood. All receptors derive from a girl aged 2 to 10 with multiple sclerosis.

This chain joins TRBV5-1 and TRBJ2-7; 11 nucleotides agree with TRBD2. This CDR3 is built from 15 residues. Germline V gene sequence: CDR1 SGHRS, CDR2 YFSETQ. V gave up 3 bases and J gave up 6 bases; unmatched junction bases: 8. The CDR3 protein is CASSSVTSGSSEQYF. The CDR3 bases are TGCGCCAGCAGCTCCGTTACTAGCGGGAGTTCCGAGCAGTACTTC.

This clonotype was picked up a small number of times. This CDR3 reads CASSLGTSGTTDTQYF. The CDR3 DNA is TGCGCCAGCAGCTTAGGGACTAGCGGGACCACAGATACGCAGTATTTT. The V call is TRBV5-1, the J call TRBJ2-3; 13 nucleotides match TRBD2. The germline CDR1 and CDR2 sequences are SGHRS and YFSETQ. Trimming removed 2 bases from V and 2 bases from J; junction bases left unmatched: 2. The CDR3 has 16 residues. The variable domain in full, with the rest retrieved from reference TRBV5-1 and TRBJ2-3, is KAGVTQTPRYLIKTRGQQVTLSCSPISGHRSVSWYQQTPGQGLQFLFEYFSETQRNKGNFPGRFSGRQFSNSRSEMNVSTLELGDSALYLCASSLGTSGTTDTQYFGPGTRLTVL.

This clonotype appeared once. The rearrangement links TRBV18 to TRBJ2-5; D not certain. The J call may be mistaken, given a closer DNA end match to TRBJ2-7. CDR3 length: 16 residues. The V gene's germline CDR1 is KGHSH and CDR2 LQKENI. The CDR3 sequence: CASSLRFGSHSYEQYF. Here the CDR3 DNA reads TGTGCCAGCTCACTGCGGTTCGGTTCGCACTCCTACGAGCAGTACTTC.

The chain recombines TRBV7-2 with TRBJ2-3; 8 bases align to TRBD1. Germline assignment: CDR1 SGHTA and CDR2 FQGNSA. The J segment lost 2 bases and the V segment lost 4 bases, leaving 8 bases of the junction unmatched. This CDR3 has 16 amino acids. As DNA, the CDR3 is TGTGCCAGCAGCTCGCCTAGGACAGGGATCACAGATACGCAGTATTTT. Its translation is CASSSPRTGITDTQYF.

The V call is TRBV6-6, the J call TRBJ2-1, with D unresolved. CDR1 is MNHNY, CDR2 SVGAGI, per germline (reference sequence). The germline V and J ends were trimmed by 7 bases and 3 bases, with 10 bases remaining between them. The CDR3 has 13 residues. The DNA of the CDR3 is TGTGCCAGCAATCCTTTCCGCTACAATGAGCAGTTCTTC. This encodes CASNPFRYNEQFF.

This clonotype was counted only a few times. The V and J genes are TRBV5-1 and TRBJ1-2; 9 positions agree with TRBD1. Per germline, CDR1 SGHRS and CDR2 YFSETQ. V gave up 0 bases and J gave up 6 bases; unmatched junction bases: 3. There are 14 residues in the CDR3. The CDR3, as DNA: TGCGCCAGCAGCTTGGACAGGGGGCTGGATGGCTACACCTTC. Its protein product is CASSLDRGLDGYTF.

Here the CDR3 DNA reads TGTGCCAGCAGTTATGTTGCACGGGCGAACACTGAAGCTTTCTTT. Its translation: CASSYVARANTEAFF. The chain has TRBV6-2 or TRBV6-3 and TRBJ1-1; D is unresolved. CDR3 length: 15 residues. Germline assignment: CDR1 MNHEY and CDR2 SVGEGT. Trimming took 3 bases from V and 1 from J, leaving 12 bases between them.

The chain employs TRBV7-9 and TRBJ2-3; tentatively, D is TRBD1 (6 bases). This CDR3 spans 16 amino acids. With 6 bases removed from V and 0 bases from J, the gap between germline ends came to 16 bases. Germline V lookup: CDR1 SEHNR, CDR2 FQNEAQ (reference sequence). The CDR3 region is CASRGRRTASTDTQYF. CDR3 in DNA: TGTGCCAGCAGGGGCCGGCGGACAGCAAGCACAGATACGCAGTATTTT.

The chain is built from TRBV5-1 and TRBJ2-1; maybe TRBD1 (6 bases). The germline gives CDR1 SGHRS, CDR2 YFSETQ. Trimming removed 4 bases at V and 7 bases at J, with 21 bases between. The CDR3 has 16 residues. This chain's CDR3 is CASSGATGFGLNEQFF. The CDR3 DNA reads as TGCGCCAGCAGCGGTGCTACAGGGTTCGGATTAAATGAGCAGTTCTTC.

The chain joins TRBV20-1 to TRBJ2-3, with 8 nucleotides matching TRBD2. The CDR3 extends over 15 amino acids. V was clipped by 5 bases and J by 5 bases; unmatched bases: 12. Germline V lookup: CDR1 DFQATT, CDR2 SNEGSKA (reference sequence). Here the CDR3 reads CSARARGGGGDTQYF. In DNA form, the CDR3 reads TGCAGTGCTCGGGCCCGGGGGGGCGGTGGAGATACGCAGTATTTT.